A single sample gave rise to the 7 T cell receptor beta chains below, sequenced in a study of radiotherapy plus CTLA-4 blockade in lung cancer. This table comes from immunoSEQ multiplex PCR, and its TCRdb copy is limited to in-frame clones, with some not included. The sample has tens of thousands of clones; 70% to 90% are singletons. The sample in question was peripheral blood, obtained from a patient treated with radiotherapy plus ipilimumab. These receptors all come from a human donor with non-small cell lung cancer whose response to radiotherapy plus ipilimumab could not be evaluated.

This clone showed up just once. This rearrangement joins TRBV5-1 to TRBJ2-7; D remains unclear. Trimming took 0 bases from V and 3 from J, leaving 10 bases between them. Looked up from germline, CDR1 is SGHRS and CDR2 is YFSETQ. This CDR3 contains 14 residues. In DNA form, the CDR3 reads TGCGCCAGCAGCTTGGAACCACACAACTACGAGCAGTACTTC. This encodes CASSLEPHNYEQYF.

The count of this clone is one. This chain connects TRBV19 to TRBJ1-5; 8 bases map to TRBD1. The CDR3 is 15 residues long. The trim removed 8 bases at V and 7 bases at J, leaving 13 bases unmatched. Germline V gene lookup returns CDR1 LNHDA and CDR2 SQIVND (reference sequence). As DNA, the CDR3 is TGTGCCAGTTCGACAGGGGCAGGAATAAGCCAGCCCCAGCATTTT. Protein product: CASSTGAGISQPQHF.

The chain is built from TRBV20-1 and TRBJ2-7, with D possibly TRBD1 on 5 matching bases. V dropped 3 bases and J dropped 5 bases, with 8 bases sitting between them. The germline CDR1 and CDR2 sequences are DFQATT and SNEGSKA (reference sequence). This CDR3 is built from 11 residues. The DNA for the CDR3 is TGCAGTGCTAGGGGGCAGGACGAGCAGTACTTC. It codes for CSARGQDEQYF.

The chain employs TRBV5-8 and TRBJ2-5, with 10 nucleotides matching TRBD1. CDR3 length: 17 amino acids. V gave up 5 bases and J gave up 4 bases; unmatched junction bases: 14. Germline values: CDR1 SGHTS, CDR2 YDEGEE. DNA for the CDR3: TGTGCCAGCAGACCGTCCGGGACAGGGGTCGAGGGAGAGACCCAGTACTTC. This translates into CASRPSGTGVEGETQYF.

The chain joins TRBV18 to TRBJ2-7, with no clear D. Trimming stripped 1 base from V and 1 base from J, with 11 bases between. Germline CDR1 and CDR2: KGHSH and LQKENI. The CDR3 has 15 residues. The CDR3 here is CASSPRGGDSYEQYF. The DNA of the CDR3 is TGTGCCAGCTCACCACGAGGCGGCGATTCCTACGAGCAGTACTTC. Looking up the rest from reference TRBV18 and TRBJ2-7 gives the full variable domain: NAGVMQNPRHLVRRRGQEARLRCSPMKGHSHVYWYRQLPEEGLKFMVYLQKENIIDESGMPKERFSAEFPKEGPSILRIQQVVRGDSAAYFCASSPRGGDSYEQYFGPGTRLTVT.

This chain uses TRBV5-6 with TRBJ2-2, with 10 bases fitting TRBD2. V was pared by 0 bases and J by 5 bases, with 7 bases of the junction left unmatched. The CDR3 extends over 17 amino acids. Germline V lookup: CDR1 SGHDT, CDR2 YYEEEE. The CDR3 DNA sequence: TGTGCCAGCAGCTTGGGAGAGGGACTAGCGTCGACCGGGGAGCTGTTTTTT. Translation gives CASSLGEGLASTGELFF.

This chain links TRBV4-1 with TRBJ1-5; 8 bases align to TRBD1. V lost 0 bases and J lost 7; bases outside the gene matches: 11. Germline assignment: CDR1 MGHRA and CDR2 YSYEKL. This CDR3 is built from 17 residues. CDR3: CASSQDGGQGERQPQHF. As DNA, the CDR3 is TGCGCCAGCAGCCAAGATGGTGGACAGGGTGAAAGGCAGCCCCAGCATTTT.